A single sample is the source of the 30 T cell receptor beta chains below, sequenced in a study of T cell repertoires in ileal Crohn's disease. Assay: immunoSEQ multiplex PCR; the TCRdb copy retains only in-frame clones and omits some. The repertoire has fewer than 20,000 clones, roughly 91% of them found once; the top ten carry approximately 3.6%. Sample: ileal tissue. These receptors were obtained from an adult with Crohn's disease.

This chain joins TRBV4-2 and TRBJ1-4, with D possibly matching TRBD1 (5 bases). Trimming removed 3 bases at V and 0 bases at J, with 8 bases between. CDR3 length: 15 amino acids. CDR1 LGHNA and CDR2 YNFKEQ come from the germline V gene. The CDR3 region has the DNA TGTGCCAGCAGCCAGAAAGGGGCAACTAATGAAAAACTGTTTTTT. This translates into CASSQKGATNEKLFF.

The gene calls are TRBV27 and TRBJ2-1; 9 positions agree with TRBD2. CDR1 is MNHEY and CDR2 is SMNVEV in the germline V gene (reference sequence). This CDR3 has 21 amino acids. J was trimmed by 0 bases and V by 0 bases; bases with no gene match: 15. CDR3 protein: CASSLSAPRAGGRSSYNEQFF. DNA of the CDR3: TGTGCCAGCAGTTTATCAGCCCCACGAGCGGGGGGACGGAGCTCCTACAATGAGCAGTTCTTC.

This clone was detected once. The V gene is TRBV28, the J gene TRBJ2-3; the match to TRBD1 covers 7 bases. Germline V gene data show CDR1 as MDHEN and CDR2 as SYDVKM. The CDR3 extends over 18 amino acids. Trimming at V came to 6 bases and at J to 2 bases, leaving 17 bases not matched to a gene. CDR3 sequence (DNA): TGTGCCAGCAGCCATACCGCCCGATGGGACAGTAACACAGATACGCAGTATTTT. Its translation: CASSHTARWDSNTDTQYF.

This chain links TRBV4-1 with TRBJ1-5; TRBD1 aligns across 8 bases. V gave up 1 base and J gave up 3 bases; unmatched junction bases: 5. The germline V gene encodes CDR1 MGHRA and CDR2 YSYEKL. This CDR3 is built from 16 residues. CDR3 amino acids: CASSQVTGGNNQPQHF. The CDR3 DNA reads TGCGCCAGCAGCCAAGTTACAGGGGGAAACAATCAGCCCCAGCATTTT.

The chain joins TRBV4-1 to TRBJ2-3, with 8 bases matching TRBD1. Germline V lookup: CDR1 MGHRA, CDR2 YSYEKL. The CDR3 covers 17 residues. After removal of 2 bases from V and 1 base from J, the junction contained 8 bases not matched to a gene. Here the CDR3 DNA reads TGCGCCAGCAGCCAACTCCAGGGGGCAGGGGGCACAGATACGCAGTATTTT. Amino acid sequence: CASSQLQGAGGTDTQYF.

This chain links TRBV7-9 with TRBJ2-5; the match to TRBD1 covers 7 bases. There are 14 residues in the CDR3. CDR1 is SEHNR, CDR2 FQNEAQ, per germline (reference sequence). Trimming removed 5 bases from V and 11 bases from J; junction bases left unmatched: 14. CDR3 residues: CASSKGAAGGQQYF. The CDR3 DNA follows: TGTGCCAGCAGCAAGGGGGCGGCAGGGGGACAGCAGTACTTC.

The chain combines TRBV4-1 with TRBJ2-1; possibly TRBD2 for D (6 bases). V was cut by 2 bases and J by 0 bases, with 11 bases left in between. The CDR3 is 16 residues long. CDR1 and CDR2 (germline): MGHRA, YSYEKL. CDR3 loop: CASSQRSGSSYNEQFF. CDR3 bases: TGCGCCAGCAGCCAACGATCCGGGAGCTCCTACAATGAGCAGTTCTTC.

V gene TRBV5-4 combines with J gene TRBJ2-2; D unresolved. The CDR3 runs to 13 residues. V gave up 3 bases and J gave up 5 bases, with 8 bases separating them. CDR1 and CDR2 (germline): SGHNT, YYREEE (reference sequence). CDR3 residues: CASSYSPTGELFF. The CDR3, as DNA: TGTGCCAGCAGCTATAGTCCTACCGGGGAGCTGTTTTTT.

The genes are TRBV5-1 and TRBJ2-1, with TRBD1 matching 11 bases. There are 17 residues in the CDR3. V gave up 0 bases and J gave up 0 bases; unmatched junction bases: 2. CDR1 and CDR2 from the germline V gene are SGHRS and YFSETQ. CDR3 bases: TGCGCCAGCAGCTTGGCGGGACAGGGGGTCTCCTACAATGAGCAGTTCTTC. It encodes CASSLAGQGVSYNEQFF.

The chain links TRBV19 to TRBJ1-1, with D uncertain. CDR1 and CDR2 from the germline V gene are LNHDA and SQIVND (reference sequence). The CDR3 consists of 16 residues. Trimming took off 0 bases at V and 1 base at J, with 12 bases between the two ends. The CDR3 sequence: CASSIDLRRQNTEAFF. The CDR3 DNA follows: TGTGCCAGTAGTATAGATCTTAGGCGGCAGAACACTGAAGCTTTCTTT.

The V and J genes are TRBV7-8 and TRBJ2-3; D is possibly TRBD1 (6 bases). CDR1 is SGHVS and CDR2 is FQNEAQ in the germline V gene. This CDR3 is built from 14 residues. The V gene lost 4 bases and the J gene lost 2 bases, with 10 bases spanning the gap. CDR3 residues: CASSSGQTTDTQYF. Written as DNA, the CDR3 is TGTGCCAGCAGCTCCGGACAGACCACAGATACGCAGTATTTT.

There are a few counts of this clone. For the CDR3, the DNA is TGTGCCAGCAGCCCGGGACAGGGGATAGGTTCACCCCTCCACTTT. It specifies CASSPGQGIGSPLHF. This chain links TRBV9 with TRBJ1-6; 10 bases are shared with TRBD1. The V segment lost 4 bases and the J segment 9 bases; nucleotides outside the gene matches: 7. Germline V gene lookup returns CDR1 SGDLS and CDR2 YYNGEE. The CDR3 is 15 amino acids.

The V and J genes are TRBV6-1 and TRBJ1-3; TRBD1 aligns across 7 bases. Looked up from germline, CDR1 is MNHNS and CDR2 is SASEGT. CDR3 length: 15 residues. With 3 bases clipped from V and 3 bases from J, the junction kept 5 bases outside the gene matches. CDR3 amino acids: CASSEETGRGNTIYF. The CDR3, as DNA: TGTGCCAGCAGTGAGGAGACAGGGCGTGGAAACACCATATATTTT.

The chain joins TRBV18 to TRBJ1-1; D is perhaps TRBD1 (5 bases). The V gene lost 2 bases and the J gene lost 5 bases, with 18 bases spanning the gap. Germline CDR1 is KGHSH and CDR2 is LQKENI. This CDR3 has 16 residues. CDR3 protein: CASSPLKGAIGTEAFF. The CDR3 DNA is TGTGCCAGCTCACCATTAAAAGGGGCTATAGGGACTGAAGCTTTCTTT.

This chain uses TRBV11-1 with TRBJ1-1, with 12 bases fitting TRBD1. J was trimmed by 5 bases and V by 4 bases; bases with no gene match: 8. The CDR3 sequence is 16 residues long. Germline loops: CDR1 SGHAT, CDR2 FQDESV (reference sequence). CDR3 amino acids: CASSSGGQGALTEAFF. The CDR3 DNA sequence: TGTGCCAGCAGCTCAGGGGGACAGGGGGCTTTGACTGAAGCTTTCTTT. Based on the CDR3 plus reference TRBV11-1 and TRBJ1-1, the full variable domain is EAEVAQSPRYKITEKSQAVAFWCDPISGHATLYWYRQILGQGPELLVQFQDESVVDDSQLPKDRFSAERLKGVDSTLKIQPAELGDSAMYLCASSSGGQGALTEAFFGQGTRLTVV.

The chain has TRBV7-6 and TRBJ2-7, with D possibly being TRBD2 (6 bases). This CDR3 has 13 residues. V lost 1 base and J lost 6, with 10 bases in between. Germline V lookup: CDR1 SGHVS, CDR2 FNYEAQ. The CDR3 reads CASSLGGTGEQYF. The CDR3 DNA reads as TGTGCCAGCAGCTTAGGGGGGACTGGCGAGCAGTACTTC. Combining the CDR3 with reference TRBV7-6 and TRBJ2-7 gives the whole variable domain GAGVSQSPRYKVTKRGQDVALRCDPISGHVSLYWYRQALGQGPEFLTYFNYEAQQDKSGLPNDRFSAERPEGSISTLTIQRTEQRDSAMYRCASSLGGTGEQYFGPGTRLTVT.

This clone was seen only once. The rearrangement uses TRBV19 and TRBJ1-2; TRBD1 might be the D (5 bases). CDR1 is LNHDA, CDR2 SQIVND, per germline (reference sequence). Trimming removed 4 bases at V and 5 bases at J, with 17 bases between. CDR3 length equals 15 residues. CDR3 sequence reads: CASSTRQLGGYGYTF. The CDR3 DNA is TGTGCCAGTAGTACGAGACAGTTAGGAGGGTATGGCTACACCTTC.

The V and J genes are TRBV6-6 and TRBJ2-5; 12 bases align to TRBD1. This CDR3 has 16 residues. V shed 0 bases, J shed 6 bases, and the junction held 5 bases outside the gene matches. Per germline, CDR1 MNHNY and CDR2 SVGAGI (reference sequence). The CDR3 bases are TGTGCCAGCAGTTACTCCGGGACAGGGGGCGCGAAGACCCAGTACTTC. Its translation: CASSYSGTGGAKTQYF.

The chain carries TRBV7-9 and TRBJ1-3, with a possible D match to TRBD1 (6 bases). CDR3 size: 16 residues. In germline, CDR1 is SEHNR, CDR2 FQNEAQ (reference sequence). The germline V and J ends were trimmed by 5 bases and 0 bases, with 14 bases remaining between them. CDR3: CASSPTSDSSGNTIYF. CDR3 bases: TGTGCCAGCAGCCCCACATCGGACAGCTCTGGAAACACCATATATTTT.

The chain carries TRBV18 and TRBJ1-6, with D unclear. Trimming left V 4 bases short and J 2 bases short, with 12 bases between. Germline lookup yields CDR1 KGHSH and CDR2 LQKENI. This CDR3 has 16 amino acids. As DNA, the CDR3 is TGTGCCAGCTCACGGCAGGTAGACACCTATAATTCACCCCTCCACTTT. Translated, it gives CASSRQVDTYNSPLHF.

The rearrangement uses TRBV5-4 and TRBJ1-1, with D hard to call. Germline values: CDR1 SGHNT, CDR2 YYREEE (reference sequence). V dropped 6 bases and J dropped 1 base, with 10 bases sitting between them. The CDR3 contains 13 residues. CDR3: CASIDGGNTEAFF. CDR3 in DNA: TGTGCCAGCATAGACGGCGGGAACACTGAAGCTTTCTTT. The complete variable domain, with remaining parts taken from reference TRBV5-4 and TRBJ1-1, reads ETGVTQSPTHLIKTRGQQVTLRCSSQSGHNTVSWYQQALGQGPQFIFQYYREEENGRGNFPPRFSGLQFPNYSSELNVNALELDDSALYLCASIDGGNTEAFFGQGTRLTVV.

The CDR3 is CSVRRQTSPDTQYF. The CDR3 DNA reads as TGCAGCGTGCGTCGACAAACGTCCCCAGATACGCAGTATTTT. V and J are TRBV29-1 and TRBJ2-3; D remains unclear. Trimming pared 6 bases from V and 4 bases from J, leaving 17 bases between. The CDR3 is made up of 14 amino acids. The germline V gene has CDR1 SQVTM and CDR2 ANQGSEA.

The V call is TRBV5-6, the J call TRBJ2-4, with TRBD1 identical over 7 bases. This CDR3 has 13 amino acids. From germline, CDR1 is SGHDT and CDR2 YYEEEE. V was clipped by 0 bases and J by 6 bases; unmatched bases: 0. The CDR3 DNA sequence: TGTGCCAGCAGCTTGGAGGGGGCAAACATTCAGTACTTC. Translated, it gives CASSLEGANIQYF.

This sequence joins TRBV7-6 and TRBJ1-1; 7 bases agree with TRBD1. Losses at the gene ends were 3 bases for V and 1 base for J; bases not matched to a gene: 2. The CDR3 is made up of 14 amino acids. Germline V lookup: CDR1 SGHVS, CDR2 FNYEAQ. The CDR3 region is CASSLGQTNTEAFF. CDR3 nucleotide sequence: TGTGCCAGCAGCTTGGGACAGACGAACACTGAAGCTTTCTTT.

The V gene is TRBV6-4, the J gene TRBJ2-1, with 10 nucleotides matching TRBD2. CDR1 and CDR2 from the germline V gene are MRHNA and SNTAGT. The J segment lost 0 bases and the V segment lost 6 bases, leaving 5 bases of the junction unmatched. This CDR3 contains 16 residues. CDR3 nucleotides: TGTGCCAGCAGCTTACTAGCGGGGCTCTCCTACAATGAGCAGTTCTTC. Protein: CASSLLAGLSYNEQFF.

The V gene is TRBV10-3, the J gene TRBJ1-6; 8 bases fit TRBD1. CDR3 size: 16 residues. CDR1 is ENHRY, CDR2 SYGVKD, per germline. V lost 6 bases, J lost 10 bases, and 14 bases stayed unmatched. This CDR3 is CAIRPGTGQMGSPLHF. The CDR3 DNA reads as TGTGCCATCAGACCCGGGACAGGCCAAATGGGGTCACCCCTCCACTTT.

The gene calls are TRBV4-1 and TRBJ1-5; D remains unclear. The V end lost 5 bases, the J end lost 3 bases, and 8 bases lay between the germline ends. Per germline, CDR1 MGHRA and CDR2 YSYEKL. The CDR3 consists of 13 residues. CDR3 residues: CASSRLINQPQHF. The DNA of the CDR3 is TGCGCCAGCAGCAGACTGATCAATCAGCCCCAGCATTTT.

The chain employs TRBV4-1 and TRBJ2-1, with a possible D match to TRBD2 (5 bases). The germline gives CDR1 MGHRA, CDR2 YSYEKL. The CDR3 contains 15 residues. Trimming removed 0 bases at V and 6 bases at J, with 12 bases between. The CDR3, as DNA: TGCGCCAGCAGCCAAGACACGGACTCCCTCAATGAGCAGTTCTTC. Encoded protein: CASSQDTDSLNEQFF.

The rearrangement uses TRBV2 and TRBJ1-1, with D possibly being TRBD1 (5 bases). The CDR3 length is 13 residues. Germline CDR1 and CDR2: SNHLY and FYNNEI. The V gene lost 2 bases and the J gene lost 1 base, with 5 bases spanning the gap. For the CDR3, the DNA is TGTGCCAGCAGTGAACAGGGGAACACTGAAGCTTTCTTT. Encoded protein: CASSEQGNTEAFF.

The chain has TRBV27 and TRBJ2-1; perhaps TRBD2 as D (7 bases). Germline V CDR1 and CDR2: MNHEY, SMNVEV (reference sequence). This CDR3 spans 14 amino acids. Trimming cost V 6 bases and J 6 bases, with 15 bases left between them. The CDR3 sequence is CASSPGGPGNEQFF. CDR3 coding DNA: TGTGCCAGCAGCCCCGGGGGGCCAGGCAATGAGCAGTTCTTC.